This TCR beta chain stems from a study of blood T cell repertoires in COVID-19. About the study: From T cells, B-cell-depleted T cells, or PBMCs came the material, which was cDNA or gDNA.

Original analysis: Estimation of nucleated cell counts relied on the amplification of reference gene primers. The repertoire was sequenced with immunoSEQ multiplex PCR; TCRdb's copy has only in-frame clones and lacks some. V and J calls and clone size are those listed in that table; D and trimming were worked out from the DNA. Of about 350,000 clones listed, about nine tenths were seen once; the top ten hold just over 1%. This CDR3 has 17 residues. The V gene is TRBV21-1, the J gene TRBJ1-2. TRBV21-1 is tagged as a pseudogene. The sequence was obtained from a woman between 25 and 40 years old who had been exposed to COVID-19. Material for sequencing was PBMCs or T cells enriched from blood (not recorded which). As DNA, the CDR3 is TGTGCCAGCAGCAAAGTCCTCCCTTGTGCGAAAAACTATGGCTACACCTTC. It yields the protein CASSKVLPCAKNYGYTF.